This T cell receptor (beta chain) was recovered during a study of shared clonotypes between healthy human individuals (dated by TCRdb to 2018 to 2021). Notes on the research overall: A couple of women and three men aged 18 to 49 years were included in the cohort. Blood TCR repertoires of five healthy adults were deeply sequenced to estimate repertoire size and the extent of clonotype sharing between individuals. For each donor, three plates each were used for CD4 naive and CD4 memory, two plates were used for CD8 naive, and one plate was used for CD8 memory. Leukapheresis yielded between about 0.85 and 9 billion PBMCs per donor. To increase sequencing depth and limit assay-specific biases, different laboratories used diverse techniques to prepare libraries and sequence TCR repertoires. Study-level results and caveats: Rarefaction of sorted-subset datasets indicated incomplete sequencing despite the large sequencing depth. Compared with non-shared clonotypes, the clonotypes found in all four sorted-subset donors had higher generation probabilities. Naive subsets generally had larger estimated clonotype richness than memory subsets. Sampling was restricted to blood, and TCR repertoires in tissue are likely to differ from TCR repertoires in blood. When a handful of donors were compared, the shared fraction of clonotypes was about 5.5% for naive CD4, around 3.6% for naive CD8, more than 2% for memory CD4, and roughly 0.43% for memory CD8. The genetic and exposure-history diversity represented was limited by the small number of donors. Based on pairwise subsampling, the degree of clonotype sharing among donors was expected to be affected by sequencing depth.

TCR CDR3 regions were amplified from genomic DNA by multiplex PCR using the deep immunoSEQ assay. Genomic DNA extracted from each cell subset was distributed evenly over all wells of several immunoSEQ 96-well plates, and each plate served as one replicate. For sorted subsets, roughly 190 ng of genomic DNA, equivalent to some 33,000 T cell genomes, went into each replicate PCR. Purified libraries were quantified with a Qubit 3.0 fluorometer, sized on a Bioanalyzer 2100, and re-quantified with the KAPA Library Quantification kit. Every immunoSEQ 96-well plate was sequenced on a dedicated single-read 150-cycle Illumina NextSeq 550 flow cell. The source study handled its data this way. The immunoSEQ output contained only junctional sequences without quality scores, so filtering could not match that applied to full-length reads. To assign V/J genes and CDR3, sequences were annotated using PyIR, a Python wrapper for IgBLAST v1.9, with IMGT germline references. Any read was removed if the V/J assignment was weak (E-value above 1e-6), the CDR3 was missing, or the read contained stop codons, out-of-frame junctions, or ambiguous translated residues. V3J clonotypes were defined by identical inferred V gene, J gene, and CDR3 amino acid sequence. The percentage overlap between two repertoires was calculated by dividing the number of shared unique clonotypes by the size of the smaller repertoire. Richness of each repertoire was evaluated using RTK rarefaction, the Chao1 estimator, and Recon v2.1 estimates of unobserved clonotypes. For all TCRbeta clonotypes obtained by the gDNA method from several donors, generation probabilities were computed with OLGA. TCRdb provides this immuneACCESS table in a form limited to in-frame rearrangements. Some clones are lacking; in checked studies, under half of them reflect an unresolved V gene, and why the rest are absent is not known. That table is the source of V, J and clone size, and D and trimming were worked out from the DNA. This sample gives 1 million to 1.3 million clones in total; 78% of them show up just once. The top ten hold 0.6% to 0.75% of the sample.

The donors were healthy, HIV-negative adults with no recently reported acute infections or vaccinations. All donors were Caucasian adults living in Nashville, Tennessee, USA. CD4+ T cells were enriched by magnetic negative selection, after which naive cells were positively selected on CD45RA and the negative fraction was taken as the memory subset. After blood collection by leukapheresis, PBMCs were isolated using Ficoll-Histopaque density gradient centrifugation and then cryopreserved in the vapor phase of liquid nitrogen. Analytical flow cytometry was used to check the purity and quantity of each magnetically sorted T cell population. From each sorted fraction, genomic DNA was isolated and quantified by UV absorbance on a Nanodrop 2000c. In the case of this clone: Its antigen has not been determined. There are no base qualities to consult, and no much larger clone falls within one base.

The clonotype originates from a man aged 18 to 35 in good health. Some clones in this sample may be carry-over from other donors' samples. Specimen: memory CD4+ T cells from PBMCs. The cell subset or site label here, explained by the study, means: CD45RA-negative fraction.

Read as DNA, the sequence is TGTGCCAGCAGTGACTCGGGACAGGGAGGCAATGAGCAGTTCTTC. It translates to CASSDSGQGGNEQFF. The sequence joins TRBV6-4 to TRBJ2-1, and TRBD1 matches 9 of the central bases. Taken from cysteine to phenylalanine, the CDR3 has 15 residues. The retained sequence is limited to the CDR3, 45 bases, with the frame set at the first base. Germline trimming amounts to 0 bases on V and 6 bases on J, with 3 as the count of junction bases outside the gene matches. CDR1 and CDR2 are read off the germline V gene as MRHNA and SNTAGT.